This TCR beta chain originates from a study of T cells in severe cutaneous drug reactions (dated by TCRdb to about 2019). In terms of the full investigation: Recruitment took place between the early 2010s and the late 2010s, drawing patients from Taiwan, Thailand and a European registry network. Enrollment was limited to patients whose SJS/TEN or DRESS diagnosis was probable or definite according to RegiSCAR criteria. The culprit drug was assigned using the Naranjo algorithm and the ALDEN drug causality algorithm. Blister fluids/cells, PBMC and other biological samples were taken from patients in the acute stage or the recovery stage. The study paired bulk TCR sequencing with single-cell sequencing, quantitative PCR validation, functional assays and transgenic mouse experiments. To build the libraries, iRepertoire multiplex PCR was used, and the authors pointed to a comparison in which iRepertoire and 5' RACE methods, with or without UMI, captured abundant clonotypes similarly.

Study-wide findings and limitations: A public TCRbeta CDR3 was found in all seven CBZ-SJS/TEN blister samples (mean roughly 14%) but was undetectable or scarce in tolerant-control and healthy-donor PBMC. TRBV12-4 usage was strongly increased in CBZ-SJS/TEN patients, averaging about 30% in blister cells and roughly 5.3% in PBMC. The authors stated that further study is still needed to find out whether the public TCR applies more generally to SJS/TEN caused by other drugs.

Library preparation used the iRepertoire multiplex PCR system with TCR subtype-specific primers for both bulk and single-cell sequencing. Multiplex PCR with primers targeting V, D and J gene regions was used to generate bulk TCR beta libraries. Roughly 100-500 ng of RNA per sample served as input for bulk TCR library preparation. Bulk TCR beta amplicons were sequenced on an Illumina MiSeq. For the original study's pipeline: Quality control steps removed sample misassignments and low-quality sequencing reads. The amino acids lying between the V-gene Y[YFLI]C motif and the J-segment [FW]GXGT motif were defined as CDR3. The IMGT database served as the reference for assigning TRBV and TRBJ genes and CDR3 clonotypes. TRBV expression in each sample was normalized to the mean of the same gene in PBMC from about 44 healthy donors. TCRdb reprocessed the reads; each CDR3 protein sequence makes one entry, and DNA is unavailable. It is TCRdb's table, rather than the study itself, that gives the V and J calls and clone size. The sample's clone listing holds over 2,000 distinct CDR3 sequences. About 20% of the sample is in the top ten clones.

A note on this clonotype: Its antigen has not been determined.

Sequenced donors were patients with carbamazepine-induced Stevens-Johnson syndrome or toxic epidermal necrolysis (CBZ-SJS/TEN). Peripheral blood repertoires were obtained from CBZ-SJS/TEN patients of Han Chinese (about five) and European (roughly six) origin. Patients with drug-induced severe cutaneous adverse reactions had T cell receptor repertoires profiled by next-generation sequencing to look for drug-specific clonotypes. RNA was isolated either from blister cells of skin lesions or from peripheral blood mononuclear cells. The CDR3 covers 14 residues, taking in both the cysteine and the phenylalanine. No nucleotide data were recorded. The germline V gene gives CDR1 as MDHEN and CDR2 as SYDVKM.

The rearrangement combines TRBV28 with TRBJ2-1. Sample: PBMCs. The clonotype was recovered from a human donor with Stevens-Johnson syndrome, a severe cutaneous drug reaction. CDR3 region: CASSLLHRYNEQFF.